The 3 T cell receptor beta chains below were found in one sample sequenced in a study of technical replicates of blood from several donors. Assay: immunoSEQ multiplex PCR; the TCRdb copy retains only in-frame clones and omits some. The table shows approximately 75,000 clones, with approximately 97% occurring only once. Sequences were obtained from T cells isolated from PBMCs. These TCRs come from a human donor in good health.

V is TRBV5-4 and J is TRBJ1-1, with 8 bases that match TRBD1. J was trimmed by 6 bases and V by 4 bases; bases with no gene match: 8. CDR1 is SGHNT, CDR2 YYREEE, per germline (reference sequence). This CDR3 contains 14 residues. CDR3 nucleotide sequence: TGTGCCAGCAGCCGCGGACAGGGTACCCCTGAAGCTTTCTTT. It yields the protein CASSRGQGTPEAFF.

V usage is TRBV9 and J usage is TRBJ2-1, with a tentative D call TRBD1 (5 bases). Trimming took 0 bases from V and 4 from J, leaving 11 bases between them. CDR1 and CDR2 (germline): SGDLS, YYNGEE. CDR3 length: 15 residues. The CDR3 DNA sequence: TGTGCCAGCAGCGTAGGAGACAGCACATACAATGAGCAGTTCTTC. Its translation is CASSVGDSTYNEQFF.

The CDR3 loop reads CASSVAGTRRTDTQYF. The CDR3, as DNA: TGTGCCAGCAGTGTCGCCGGGACTAGGAGGACAGATACGCAGTATTTT. This sequence joins TRBV2 and TRBJ2-3; 8 nucleotides align to TRBD2. From germline, CDR1 is SNHLY and CDR2 FYNNEI. There are 16 residues in the CDR3. V was clipped by 4 bases and J by 3 bases; unmatched bases: 9.